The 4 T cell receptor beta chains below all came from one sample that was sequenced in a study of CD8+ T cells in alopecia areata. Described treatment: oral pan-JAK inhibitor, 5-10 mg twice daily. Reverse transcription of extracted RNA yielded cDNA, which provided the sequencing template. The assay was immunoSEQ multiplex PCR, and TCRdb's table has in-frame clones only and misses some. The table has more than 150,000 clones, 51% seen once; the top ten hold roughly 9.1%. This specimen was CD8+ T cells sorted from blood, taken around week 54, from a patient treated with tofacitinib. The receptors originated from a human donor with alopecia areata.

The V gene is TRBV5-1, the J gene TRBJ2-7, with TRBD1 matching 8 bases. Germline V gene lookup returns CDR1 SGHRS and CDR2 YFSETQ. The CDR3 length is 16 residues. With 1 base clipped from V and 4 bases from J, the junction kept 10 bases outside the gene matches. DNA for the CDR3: TGCGCCAGCAGCTTGCCGACCGGACAGGGTGAATACGAGCAGTACTTC. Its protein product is CASSLPTGQGEYEQYF.

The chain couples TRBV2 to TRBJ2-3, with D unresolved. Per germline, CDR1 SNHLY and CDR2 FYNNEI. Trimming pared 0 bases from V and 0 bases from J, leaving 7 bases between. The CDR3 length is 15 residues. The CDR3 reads CASSEALFSTDTQYF. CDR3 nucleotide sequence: TGTGCCAGCAGTGAAGCTCTTTTTAGCACAGATACGCAGTATTTT.

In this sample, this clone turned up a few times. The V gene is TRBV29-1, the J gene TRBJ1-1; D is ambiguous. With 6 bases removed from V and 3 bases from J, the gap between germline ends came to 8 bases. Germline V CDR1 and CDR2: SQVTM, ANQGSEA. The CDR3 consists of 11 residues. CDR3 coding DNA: TGCAGCGTCCGGCGGGACACTGAAGCTTTCTTT. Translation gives CSVRRDTEAFF.

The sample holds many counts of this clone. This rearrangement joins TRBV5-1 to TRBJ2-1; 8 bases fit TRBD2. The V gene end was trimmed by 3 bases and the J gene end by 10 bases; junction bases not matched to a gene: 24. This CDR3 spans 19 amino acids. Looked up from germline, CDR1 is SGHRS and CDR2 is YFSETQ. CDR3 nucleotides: TGCGCCAGCAGCTCGCCGTTCCCCCTGACTTTGGCGGGGGGAGGAGAGCAGTTCTTC. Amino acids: CASSSPFPLTLAGGGEQFF.